The next 22 T cell receptor beta chains were all read from a single sample in a study of response to subunit inactivated influenza vaccine. TCRdb redid the calling of the RT-PCR reads with MiXCR, one entry per CDR3 protein. The data show a few hundred thousand distinct CDR3 sequences, roughly an eighth seen once. Sequenced here: non-naive T cells sorted from PBMCs, sampled around two weeks before vaccination. Every receptor here comes from a man aged 45-65 years who received an inactivated influenza vaccine.

This sequence joins TRBV29-1 and TRBJ2-7; 8 nucleotides agree with TRBD2. The germline gives CDR1 SQVTM, CDR2 ANQGSEA. The CDR3 length is 15 residues. The V segment lost 2 bases and the J segment 2 bases; nucleotides outside the gene matches: 8. As DNA, the CDR3 is TGCAGCGTTGAATTCCCTAGCGGGCAGACCTACGAGCAGTACTTC. This translates into CSVEFPSGQTYEQYF.

This clonotype was recorded at least ten times. For the CDR3, the DNA is TGTGCCAGCAGTCCCGGGACAGGGTATGGACCTGAAGCTTTCTTT. Translating gives CASSPGTGYGPEAFF. The J gene is TRBJ1-1, the V gene TRBV6-1; 9 bases line up with TRBD1. Trimming removed 5 bases from V and 6 bases from J; junction bases left unmatched: 10. Looked up from germline, CDR1 is MNHNS and CDR2 is SASEGT. The CDR3 totals 15 residues.

The V call is TRBV20-1, the J call TRBJ2-5, with D hard to call. The ends were cut back, 0 bases at V and 4 bases at J, with 12 bases in the middle. The CDR3 runs to 14 residues. In germline, CDR1 is DFQATT, CDR2 SNEGSKA (reference sequence). The CDR3 coding sequence is TGCAGTGCTAGAGACGGGCGTGGCCGAGAGACCCAGTACTTC. Amino acid sequence: CSARDGRGRETQYF.

At least ten counts were recorded for this clonotype. The chain recombines TRBV5-1 with TRBJ1-2; D is uncertain. The CDR3 length is 13 residues. Per germline, CDR1 SGHRS and CDR2 YFSETQ. V was pared by 0 bases and J by 7 bases, with 10 bases between. CDR3 amino acids: CASSLESGFGYTF. In nucleotides, the CDR3 is TGCGCCAGCAGCTTGGAGTCAGGATTTGGCTACACCTTC.

The V call is TRBV25-1, the J call TRBJ1-2; D ambiguous. Germline V gives CDR1 MGHDK, CDR2 SYGVNS. The CDR3 contains 13 residues. Trimming stripped 5 bases from V and 3 bases from J, with 10 bases between. CDR3 sequence (DNA): TGTGCCAGCAGTCAAACAGAGTACTATGGCTACACCTTC. Translated: CASSQTEYYGYTF.

This clonotype was detected a few times. The chain joins TRBV25-1 to TRBJ1-2; D not certain. The CDR3 sequence is 13 residues long. Trimming removed 4 bases from V and 0 bases from J, with 6 bases in between. Germline loops: CDR1 MGHDK, CDR2 SYGVNS. The CDR3 loop reads CASSVDTNYGYTF. CDR3 bases: TGTGCCAGCAGTGTAGACACTAACTATGGCTACACCTTC.

This clonotype was observed a few times. The gene calls are TRBV28 and TRBJ2-1, with 14 nucleotides matching TRBD2. There are 16 residues in the CDR3. In germline, CDR1 is MDHEN, CDR2 SYDVKM. The J segment lost 8 bases and the V segment lost 2 bases, leaving 5 bases of the junction unmatched. The CDR3 DNA follows: TGTGCCAGCAGTTTACTCGGGACTAGCGGGAGTTATGAGCAGTTCTTC. Residues: CASSLLGTSGSYEQFF.

Only a few counts were recorded for this clonotype. The chain employs TRBV5-1 and TRBJ2-1, with D possibly TRBD1 on 6 matching bases. The CDR3 has 16 residues. Germline V gives CDR1 SGHRS, CDR2 YFSETQ. Trimming left V 2 bases short and J 6 bases short, with 18 bases between. The CDR3 nucleotides read TGCGCCAGCAGCTTATCGACCCAGGGGTCTGCCAATGAGCAGTTCTTC. As protein: CASSLSTQGSANEQFF.

This clonotype appeared a few times. The rearrangement links TRBV27 to TRBJ2-7; 12 nucleotides align to TRBD2. Germline CDR1 and CDR2: MNHEY and SMNVEV (reference sequence). V dropped 5 bases and J dropped 6; count of bases not matched to a gene: 8. This CDR3 comprises 15 residues. The CDR3 DNA is TGTGCCAGCAGTCCCTTGACTAGCGGGAGTGGCGAGCAGTACTTC. Translated, it gives CASSPLTSGSGEQYF.

The gene calls are TRBV15 and TRBJ2-7, with D possibly TRBD1 on 6 matching bases. The CDR3 has 14 residues. The germline V gene has CDR1 LNHNV and CDR2 YYDKDF (reference sequence). V was clipped by 1 base and J by 3 bases, with 10 bases between them. As DNA, the CDR3 is TGTGCCACCAGCAGAGCAGGACAGTTCTACGAGCAGTACTTC. This translates into CATSRAGQFYEQYF.

This clonotype was detected only a few times. The V call is TRBV20-1, the J call TRBJ2-3; D gene ambiguous. The length of the CDR3 is 12 residues. The germline gives CDR1 DFQATT, CDR2 SNEGSKA (reference sequence). Trimming took off 5 bases at V and 4 bases at J, with 10 bases between the two ends. The CDR3 DNA follows: TGCAGTGCTGTTTCCCTGGCAGATACGCAGTATTTT. Encoded protein: CSAVSLADTQYF.

The chain joins TRBV28 to TRBJ2-3; D is unclear. The length of the CDR3 is 15 residues. V shed 4 bases and J shed 2 bases, with 13 bases lying between them. Germline assignment: CDR1 MDHEN and CDR2 SYDVKM. CDR3 in amino acids: CASSSSLSVTDTQYF. The CDR3 nucleotides are TGTGCCAGCAGTTCTTCTCTGTCAGTCACAGATACGCAGTATTTT.

In its sample, this clonotype was seen many times. This chain uses TRBV15 with TRBJ2-7; tentatively, D is TRBD1 (5 bases). Per germline, CDR1 LNHNV and CDR2 YYDKDF (reference sequence). This CDR3 is 13 amino acids long. The V and J ends lost 0 bases and 3 bases respectively, with 6 bases between them. The CDR3 loop reads CATSREDSYEQYF. The CDR3 DNA follows: TGTGCCACCAGCAGAGAAGACAGCTACGAGCAGTACTTC.

The V gene is TRBV6-2 or TRBV6-3, the J gene TRBJ1-1; D not resolved. V was trimmed by 5 bases and J by 1 base, leaving 11 bases between them. This CDR3 is built from 14 residues. Germline loops: CDR1 MNHEY, CDR2 SVGEGT. Here the CDR3 DNA reads TGTGCCAGCAGTCTTAGGGCAGGGAACACTGAAGCTTTCTTT. Amino acid sequence: CASSLRAGNTEAFF.

This clonotype showed up just once. V gene TRBV3-1 combines with J gene TRBJ2-3, with 10 bases aligning to TRBD2. Losses at the gene ends were 8 bases for V and 4 bases for J; bases not matched to a gene: 15. CDR3 length: 17 residues. In germline, CDR1 is LGHDT, CDR2 YNNKEL (reference sequence). The CDR3 DNA sequence: TGTGCCAGCTCCAAAGATAGAGCGGGGGGGCGGTCAGATACGCAGTATTTT. It yields the protein CASSKDRAGGRSDTQYF.

The CDR3, as DNA: TGTGCCAGCAGCCGGAACAGACAGAACACTGAAGCTTTCTTT. Translation gives CASSRNRQNTEAFF. This chain joins TRBV3-1 and TRBJ1-1; unclear D gene. Germline assignment: CDR1 LGHDT and CDR2 YNNKEL (reference sequence). This CDR3 has 14 amino acids. Trimming shortened V by 4 bases and J by 1 base, and 10 bases separated the two germline ends. The entire variable domain, with the rest obtained from reference TRBV3-1 and TRBJ1-1, is as follows: DTAVSQTPKYLVTQMGNDKSIKCEQNLGHDTMYWYKQDSKKFLKIMFSYNNKELIINETVPNRFSPKSPDKAHLNLHINSLELGDSAVYFCASSRNRQNTEAFFGQGTRLTVV.

The rearrangement joins TRBV28 to TRBJ2-7, with D hard to call. The CDR3 contains 13 residues. Germline CDR1 is MDHEN and CDR2 is SYDVKM. Trimming left V 7 bases short and J 0 bases short, with 10 bases between. CDR3 DNA sequence: TGTGCCAGCACCGACCGGAGCTCCTACGAGCAGTACTTC. This sequence encodes CASTDRSSYEQYF.

This clonotype showed up many times. The chain uses TRBV12-3 or TRBV12-4 and TRBJ2-1, with 8 bases that match TRBD1. There are 14 residues in the CDR3. V lost 6 bases and J lost 10; bases outside the gene matches: 11. The CDR3 sequence: CASSPGGRGSEQFF. CDR3 DNA sequence: TGTGCCAGCAGCCCAGGGGGCCGGGGCAGCGAGCAGTTCTTC.

This chain connects TRBV18 to TRBJ2-6, with D uncertain. The length of the CDR3 is 14 residues. Trimming shortened V by 3 bases and J by 4 bases, and 7 bases separated the two germline ends. The germline V gene encodes CDR1 KGHSH and CDR2 LQKENI. CDR3 bases: TGTGCCAGCTCACCTCCTGGGGGGGCCAACGTCCTGACTTTC. It encodes CASSPPGGANVLTF.

The sample holds a few counts of this clonotype. The chain combines TRBV20-1 with TRBJ1-1, with TRBD1 identical over 7 bases. Germline trimming cut 6 bases from V and 7 bases from J; bases unmatched to any gene: 11. The CDR3 is 13 amino acids. CDR1 is DFQATT and CDR2 is SNEGSKA in the germline V gene (reference sequence). CDR3 in amino acids: CSAAGGTSDEAFF. In nucleotides, the CDR3 is TGCAGTGCAGCAGGGGGGACCTCCGATGAAGCTTTCTTT.

The chain carries TRBV5-6 and TRBJ2-5, with TRBD2 as a possible D gene (6 bases). Germline V CDR1 and CDR2: SGHDT, YYEEEE. V was pared by 0 bases and J by 7 bases, with 16 bases between. There are 15 residues in the CDR3. DNA for the CDR3: TGTGCCAGCAGCTTGGCTTGGGGGATGCGGGGGACCCAGTACTTC. This codes for CASSLAWGMRGTQYF.

In this sample, this clonotype turned up a few times. This chain connects TRBV28 to TRBJ2-5; D could derive from TRBD1 or TRBD2 (5 bases each). Germline loops: CDR1 MDHEN, CDR2 SYDVKM. V lost 6 bases and J lost 5, with 19 bases in between. This CDR3 has 15 amino acids. The CDR3 DNA sequence: TGTGCCAGCAGGGGGGTTTATCGAAATGGGGAGACCCAGTACTTC. Translation: CASRGVYRNGETQYF. The whole variable domain, filled in from reference TRBV28 and TRBJ2-5, reads DVKVTQSSRYLVKRTGEKVFLECVQDMDHENMFWYRQDPGLGLRLIYFSYDVKMKEKGDIPEGYSVSREKKERFSLILESASTNQTSMYLCASRGVYRNGETQYFGPGTRLLVL.